This TCR beta chain was captured in a study of metastatic and nonmetastatic thyroid tumors. Study context: Patients with malignant and benign thyroid disease provided blood and tumor or nodule tissue, whose repertoires were compared.

In its sample, this clone ranks as medium-sized. Germline trimming cut 5 bases from V and 5 bases from J; bases unmatched to any gene: 5. The CDR3 extends over 14 amino acids. Germline values: CDR1 MDHEN, CDR2 SYDVKM. Every patient underwent thyroid surgery untreated. TCRdb reassembled clones from the PCR reads with MiXCR. The data show 22,000 or so clones, 9.5% to 12% seen once. This TCR came from a female donor with papillary thyroid cancer or a benign thyroid nodule (not recorded which). Some clones in this sample may be carry-over from other donors' samples. The sample was blood. The chain employs TRBV28 and TRBJ1-3; 8 bases align to TRBD1. The CDR3 loop reads CASSPGTGRNTIYF. CDR3 coding DNA: TGTGCCAGCAGTCCAGGGACAGGAAGAAACACCATATATTTT.